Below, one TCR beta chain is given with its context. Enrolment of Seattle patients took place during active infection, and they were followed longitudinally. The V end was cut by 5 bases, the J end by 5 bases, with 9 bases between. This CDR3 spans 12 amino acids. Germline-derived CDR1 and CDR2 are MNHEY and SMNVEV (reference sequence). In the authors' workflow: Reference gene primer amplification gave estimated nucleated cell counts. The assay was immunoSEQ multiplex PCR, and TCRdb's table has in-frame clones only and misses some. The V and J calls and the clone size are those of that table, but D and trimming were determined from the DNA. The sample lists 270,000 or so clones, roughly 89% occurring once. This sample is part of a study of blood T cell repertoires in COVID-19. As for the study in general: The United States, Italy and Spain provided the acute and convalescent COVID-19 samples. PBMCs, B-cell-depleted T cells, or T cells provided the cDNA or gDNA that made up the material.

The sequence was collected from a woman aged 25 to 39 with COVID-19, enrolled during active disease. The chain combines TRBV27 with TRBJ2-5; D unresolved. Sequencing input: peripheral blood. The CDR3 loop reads CASSPVGETQYF. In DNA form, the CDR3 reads TGTGCCAGCAGTCCAGTCGGGGAGACCCAGTACTTC.